This entry lists 10 T cell receptor beta chains sequenced from one sample in a study of shared clonotypes between healthy human individuals. The repertoire was sequenced with immunoSEQ multiplex PCR; TCRdb's copy has only in-frame clones and lacks some. Seen here are around 2.3 million clones, more than 90% observed once, and the top ten hold roughly 0.13%. Input material: naive CD4+ T cells sorted from blood. Subset here: CD45RA+ positively selected. Source of these receptors: a man younger than 30 in good health.

The genes are TRBV2 and TRBJ2-7; 7 nucleotides agree with TRBD2. The junction had 5 bases not matched to a gene; V was cut back by 3 bases and J by 6 bases. The CDR3 is made up of 13 amino acids. CDR1 and CDR2 from the germline V gene are SNHLY and FYNNEI. DNA for the CDR3: TGTGCCAGCAGTGAGGGGACTACACCCGAGCAGTACTTC. Its translation is CASSEGTTPEQYF.

V and J are TRBV6-6 and TRBJ2-1; 9 bases are shared with TRBD2. Germline V gene data show CDR1 as MNHNY and CDR2 as SVGAGI (reference sequence). V dropped 5 bases and J dropped 5; count of bases not matched to a gene: 4. The CDR3 sequence is 14 residues long. CDR3: CASSRTSVDNEQFF. The CDR3 DNA is TGTGCCAGCAGTCGGACTAGCGTAGACAATGAGCAGTTCTTC.

This clone was seen only once. The chain links TRBV30 to TRBJ2-1; 10 nucleotides agree with TRBD2. Germline V gene lookup returns CDR1 GTSNPN and CDR2 SVGIG (reference sequence). The CDR3 loop spans 15 amino acids. Germline trimming cut 2 bases from V and 7 bases from J; bases unmatched to any gene: 8. The CDR3 DNA reads as TGTGCCTGGAGTCCAGCGGGGGGGCCGAGGAATGAGCAGTTCTTC. Its translation is CAWSPAGGPRNEQFF.

The chain uses TRBV18 and TRBJ1-3, with a tentative D call TRBD1 (6 bases). Germline CDR1 reads KGHSH; CDR2 reads LQKENI. There are 14 residues in the CDR3. V was shortened by 3 bases and J by 2 bases, with 8 bases between the two germline ends. The CDR3 bases are TGTGCCAGCTCACCGGGACATACTGGAAACACCATATATTTT. Amino acid sequence: CASSPGHTGNTIYF.

This sequence joins TRBV2 and TRBJ1-2; 12 bases map to TRBD1. Germline V gene sequence: CDR1 SNHLY, CDR2 FYNNEI. This CDR3 comprises 15 residues. V lost 5 bases to trimming and J lost 4 bases; unmatched junction nucleotides: 5. In DNA form, the CDR3 reads TGTGCCAGCAGTTTGGGACAGGGGGCGACCTATGGCTACACCTTC. This codes for CASSLGQGATYGYTF.

The chain links TRBV30 to TRBJ2-7; the match to TRBD2 covers 11 bases. This CDR3 region has 17 residues. V gave up 2 bases and J gave up 5 bases; unmatched junction bases: 14. Germline CDR1 and CDR2: GTSNPN and SVGIG (reference sequence). This CDR3 is CAWSPDRVSGGGHEQYF. The CDR3 nucleotides read TGTGCCTGGAGTCCGGATAGGGTTAGCGGGGGGGGGCACGAGCAGTACTTC.

This rearrangement joins TRBV9 to TRBJ1-5; D may be TRBD1 (6 bases). The CDR3 totals 15 residues. The V end was cut by 4 bases, the J end by 1 base, with 12 bases between. Germline lookup yields CDR1 SGDLS and CDR2 YYNGEE. CDR3 residues: CASSWGPQSNQPQHF. The CDR3 coding sequence is TGTGCCAGCAGCTGGGGGCCCCAAAGCAATCAGCCCCAGCATTTT.

V usage is TRBV7-6 and J usage is TRBJ1-6; TRBD1 matches 7 bases. The CDR3 covers 15 residues. V lost 5 bases, J lost 4 bases, and 5 bases stayed unmatched. Germline loops: CDR1 SGHVS, CDR2 FNYEAQ. CDR3 bases: TGTGCCAGCAGCCCCGGGACAGATTATAATTCACCCCTCCACTTT. Encoded protein: CASSPGTDYNSPLHF.

This chain links TRBV6-1 with TRBJ1-1; D is unresolved. V gave up 3 bases and J gave up 7 bases, with 6 bases separating them. CDR3 length: 11 residues. Germline CDR1 reads MNHNS; CDR2 reads SASEGT. This CDR3 reads CASSDTYEAFF. Written as DNA, the CDR3 is TGTGCCAGCAGTGACACCTATGAAGCTTTCTTT.

This clone was detected once. V and J are TRBV18 and TRBJ2-1, with 9 positions matching TRBD2. Germline CDR1 reads KGHSH; CDR2 reads LQKENI. This CDR3 region has 15 residues. J lost 7 bases, V lost 2 bases, and 6 bases had no gene match. The CDR3, as DNA: TGTGCCAGCTCACCAATTCTAGCGGGACAAAATGAGCAGTTCTTC. Its translation: CASSPILAGQNEQFF. The whole variable domain, remainder taken from reference TRBV18 and TRBJ2-1, is NAGVMQNPRHLVRRRGQEARLRCSPMKGHSHVYWYRQLPEEGLKFMVYLQKENIIDESGMPKERFSAEFPKEGPSILRIQQVVRGDSAAYFCASSPILAGQNEQFFGPGTRLTVL.